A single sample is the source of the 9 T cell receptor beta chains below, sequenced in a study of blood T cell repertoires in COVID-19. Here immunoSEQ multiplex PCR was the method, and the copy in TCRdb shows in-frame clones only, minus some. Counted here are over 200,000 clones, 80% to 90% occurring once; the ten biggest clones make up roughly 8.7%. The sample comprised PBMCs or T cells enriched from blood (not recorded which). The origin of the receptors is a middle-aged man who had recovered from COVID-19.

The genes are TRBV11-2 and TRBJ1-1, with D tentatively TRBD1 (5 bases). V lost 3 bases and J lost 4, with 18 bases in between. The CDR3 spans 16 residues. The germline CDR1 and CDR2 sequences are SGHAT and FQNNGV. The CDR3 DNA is TGTGCCAGCAGCTTCGCCCTCATCCAGGGAAGCACTGAAGCTTTCTTT. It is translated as CASSFALIQGSTEAFF. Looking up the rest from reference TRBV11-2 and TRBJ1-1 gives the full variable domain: EAGVAQSPRYKIIEKRQSVAFWCNPISGHATLYWYQQILGQGPKLLIQFQNNGVVDDSQLPKDRFSAERLKGVDSTLKIQPAKLEDSAVYLCASSFALIQGSTEAFFGQGTRLTVV.

The CDR3 spells CAWSARTGPSYGYTF. In DNA, the CDR3 is TGTGCCTGGAGTGCCCGGACAGGCCCGAGTTATGGCTACACCTTC. The chain joins TRBV30 to TRBJ1-2, with 7 bases that match TRBD1. Germline CDR1 is GTSNPN and CDR2 is SVGIG (reference sequence). Unmatched junction bases numbered 10, after V lost 1 base and J lost 5 bases. This CDR3 contains 15 residues.

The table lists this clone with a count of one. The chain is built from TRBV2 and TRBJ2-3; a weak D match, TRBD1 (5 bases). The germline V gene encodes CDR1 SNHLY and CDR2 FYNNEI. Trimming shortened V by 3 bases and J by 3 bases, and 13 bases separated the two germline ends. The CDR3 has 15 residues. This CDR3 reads CASSEQGYGTDTQYF. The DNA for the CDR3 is TGTGCCAGCAGTGAGCAGGGATATGGGACAGATACGCAGTATTTT.

The CDR3 sequence: CASSGQTYNEQFF. In nucleotides, the CDR3 is TGTGCCAGCAGTGGGCAAACATACAATGAGCAGTTCTTC. The V gene is TRBV2, the J gene TRBJ2-1; D remains unclear. The CDR3 sequence is 13 residues long. The germline gives CDR1 SNHLY, CDR2 FYNNEI. The V and J ends lost 4 bases and 4 bases respectively, with 8 bases between them. Using reference TRBV2 and TRBJ2-1 for the parts outside the CDR3, the full variable domain is EPEVTQTPSHQVTQMGQEVILRCVPISNHLYFYWYRQILGQKVEFLVSFYNNEISEKSEIFDDQFSVERPDGSNFTLKIRSTKLEDSAMYFCASSGQTYNEQFFGPGTRLTVL.

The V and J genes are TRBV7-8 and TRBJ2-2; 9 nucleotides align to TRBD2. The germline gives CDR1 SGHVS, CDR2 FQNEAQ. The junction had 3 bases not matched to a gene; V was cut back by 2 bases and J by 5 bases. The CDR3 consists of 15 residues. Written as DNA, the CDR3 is TGTGCCAGCAGCTTATACAGCGGGGGGACCGGGGAGCTGTTTTTT. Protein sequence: CASSLYSGGTGELFF.

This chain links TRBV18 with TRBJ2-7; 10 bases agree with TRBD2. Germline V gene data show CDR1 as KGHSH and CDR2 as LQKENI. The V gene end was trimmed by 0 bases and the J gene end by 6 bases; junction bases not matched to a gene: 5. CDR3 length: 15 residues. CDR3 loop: CASSPPSGRAGEQYF. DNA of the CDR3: TGTGCCAGCTCACCACCGAGCGGGAGGGCGGGCGAGCAGTACTTC.

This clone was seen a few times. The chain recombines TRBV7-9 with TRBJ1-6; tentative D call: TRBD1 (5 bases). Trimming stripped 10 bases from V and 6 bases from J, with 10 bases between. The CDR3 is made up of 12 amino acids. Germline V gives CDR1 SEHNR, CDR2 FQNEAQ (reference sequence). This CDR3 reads CAIDRGNSPLHF. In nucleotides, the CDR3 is TGTGCCATAGACAGAGGTAATTCACCCCTCCACTTT. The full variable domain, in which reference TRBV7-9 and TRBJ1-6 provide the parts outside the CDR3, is DTGVSQNPRHKITKRGQNVTFRCDPISEHNRLYWYRQTLGQGPEFLTYFQNEAQLEKSRLLSDRFSAERPKGSFSTLEIQRTEQGDSAMYLCAIDRGNSPLHFGNGTRLTVT.

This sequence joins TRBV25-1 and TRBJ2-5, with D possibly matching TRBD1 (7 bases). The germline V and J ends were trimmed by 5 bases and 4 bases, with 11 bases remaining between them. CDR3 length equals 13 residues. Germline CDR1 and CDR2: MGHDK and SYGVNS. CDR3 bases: TGTGCCAGCAGTTCCCAGGGGGGAGAGACCCAGTACTTC. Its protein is CASSSQGGETQYF.

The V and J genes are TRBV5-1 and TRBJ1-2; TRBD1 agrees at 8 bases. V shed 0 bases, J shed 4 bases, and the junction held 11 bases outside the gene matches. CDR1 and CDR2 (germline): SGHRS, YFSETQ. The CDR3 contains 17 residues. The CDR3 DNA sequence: TGCGCCAGCAGCTTGGAAATCTCGTGGACAGGGTCCTATGGCTACACCTTC. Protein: CASSLEISWTGSYGYTF.